This T cell receptor beta chain was captured in a study of cytomegalovirus exposure and HLA in healthy donors. Germline CDR1 reads SNHLY; CDR2 reads FYNNEI. This CDR3 is built from 13 residues. Trimming stripped 3 bases from V and 2 bases from J, with 7 bases between. Study-wide results and limits: A later analysis found first-cohort TCR clusters tended to co-occur in the 90 to 150 validation repertoires. Among TCR beta chains, those listed as cytomegalovirus-associated numbered around 160. Many donors shared some public TCRs, even though most TCR sequences were rare.

This clone appeared once. Its antigen is as yet unknown. Profiling relied on immunoSEQ multiplex PCR, and the TCRdb table lists in-frame clones only, not all of them. The sample lists under 350,000 clones; approximately 86% were seen once. The sequence derives from a woman aged 18-29 years in good health and CMV-seronegative. Sequencing was carried out using PBMCs. The chain carries TRBV2 and TRBJ1-2, with D unresolved. The CDR3 bases are TGTGCCAGCAGTGAGTCGGGGAACTATGGCTACACCTTC. It codes for CASSESGNYGYTF.